A selection of T cell receptor beta chains follows, all from one sample in a study of blood T cell repertoires in COVID-19. Profiled with immunoSEQ multiplex PCR; TCRdb holds only in-frame clones, not every one. The top ten hold roughly 3.9% of the sample, which has roughly 250,000 clones, 70% to 90% seen once. What was sequenced was peripheral blood. All receptors come from a woman aged 40 to 49 with acute or convalescent COVID-19. The CDR3 runs from the conserved cysteine through the conserved F or W. D genes are given only for firm matches. A clone size is listed for some rows: how often the clone was seen (once, few, many), or a class if it is expanded.

cdr3_aa: CASSQGNSGGYTF
cdr3_nt: TGTGCCAGCAGCCAAGGGAATTCGGGGGGCTACACCTTC
v_call: TRBV3-1/TRBV3-2
d_call: -
j_call: TRBJ1-2
clone_size: -

cdr3_aa: CASSPRGGTDTQYF
cdr3_nt: TGTGCCAGCAGCCCGCGGGGGGGAACAGATACGCAGTATTTT
v_call: TRBV3-1/TRBV3-2
d_call: TRBD2
j_call: TRBJ2-3
clone_size: once

cdr3_aa: CASSGPSGATNEKLFF
cdr3_nt: TGTGCCAGCAGCGGACCTTCGGGGGCAACTAATGAAAAACTGTTTTTT
v_call: TRBV9
d_call: -
j_call: TRBJ1-4
clone_size: -

cdr3_aa: CASSQAARQGYGYTF
cdr3_nt: TGCGCCAGCAGCCAAGCCGCTCGACAGGGGTATGGCTACACCTTC
v_call: TRBV4-1
d_call: TRBD1
j_call: TRBJ1-2
clone_size: once

cdr3_aa: CASSSQWGVNEQFF
cdr3_nt: TGTGCCAGTAGTTCCCAATGGGGGGTCAATGAGCAGTTCTTC
v_call: TRBV19
d_call: -
j_call: TRBJ2-1
clone_size: once

cdr3_aa: CASSFTLGLEGLNSPLHF
cdr3_nt: TGTGCCAGCAGCTTCACCTTAGGGTTAGAGGGTCTCAATTCACCCCTCCACTTT
v_call: TRBV5-5
d_call: -
j_call: TRBJ1-6
clone_size: -

cdr3_aa: CASSPPSGYSYGYTF
cdr3_nt: TGTGCCAGCAGCCCCCCGTCAGGGTACTCCTATGGCTACACCTTC
v_call: TRBV21-1
d_call: -
j_call: TRBJ1-2
clone_size: few

cdr3_aa: CASSVAIGQLNTEAFF
cdr3_nt: TGTGCCAGCAGCGTAGCGATAGGACAGCTAAACACTGAAGCTTTCTTT
v_call: TRBV9
d_call: -
j_call: TRBJ1-1
clone_size: -

cdr3_aa: CASRDMNTEAFF
cdr3_nt: TGTGCCAGTAGGGACATGAACACTGAAGCTTTCTTT
v_call: TRBV19
d_call: -
j_call: TRBJ1-1
clone_size: -

cdr3_aa: CASTGQGRTEAFF
cdr3_nt: TGTGCCAGCACAGGGCAGGGTCGGACTGAAGCTTTCTTT
v_call: TRBV2
d_call: -
j_call: TRBJ1-1
clone_size: -

cdr3_aa: CASSSYRADTQYF
cdr3_nt: TGTGCCAGCAGTTCATATCGGGCAGATACGCAGTATTTT
v_call: TRBV12-3/TRBV12-4
d_call: -
j_call: TRBJ2-3
clone_size: -

cdr3_aa: CASSLGEGGLIDEQFF
cdr3_nt: TGTGCCAGCAGCTTAGGGGAGGGGGGACTAATCGATGAGCAGTTCTTC
v_call: TRBV7-2
d_call: -
j_call: TRBJ2-1
clone_size: -

cdr3_aa: CASSRGGYNEQFF
cdr3_nt: TGTGCCAGCAGCCGCGGGGGGTACAATGAGCAGTTCTTC
v_call: TRBV4-2
d_call: TRBD2
j_call: TRBJ2-1
clone_size: -

cdr3_aa: CASSTLAGQETQYF
cdr3_nt: TGTGCCAGCTCAACCTTAGCGGGGCAAGAGACCCAGTACTTC
v_call: TRBV18
d_call: TRBD2
j_call: TRBJ2-5
clone_size: -

cdr3_aa: CASSNSGGSFGTQYF
cdr3_nt: TGTGCCAGCAGTAATAGCGGGGGGTCCTTTGGGACCCAGTACTTC
v_call: TRBV6-5
d_call: TRBD2
j_call: TRBJ2-5
clone_size: once

cdr3_aa: CAWSITGGSGETQYF
cdr3_nt: TGTGCCTGGAGTATCACAGGGGGCTCAGGGGAGACCCAGTACTTC
v_call: TRBV30
d_call: TRBD1
j_call: TRBJ2-5
clone_size: -

cdr3_aa: CASSIASSGGRLEQFF
cdr3_nt: TGTGCCAGTAGTATAGCGTCTAGCGGGGGGAGGCTAGAGCAGTTCTTC
v_call: TRBV19
d_call: TRBD2
j_call: TRBJ2-1
clone_size: -

cdr3_aa: CASSLSIGELFF
cdr3_nt: TGTGCCAGCAGCTTGAGTATCGGGGAGCTGTTTTTT
v_call: TRBV7-2
d_call: -
j_call: TRBJ2-2
clone_size: -

cdr3_aa: CAWSPGSGYGYTF
cdr3_nt: TGTGCCTGGAGCCCGGGGAGTGGGTATGGCTACACCTTC
v_call: TRBV30
d_call: -
j_call: TRBJ1-2
clone_size: -

cdr3_aa: CASSIAGTGGKTQYF
cdr3_nt: TGTGCCAGCAGCATAGCCGGGACAGGGGGAAAGACCCAGTACTTC
v_call: TRBV6-5
d_call: TRBD1
j_call: TRBJ2-5
clone_size: -

cdr3_aa: CACRPQGYYGYTF
cdr3_nt: TGTGCCTGTCGCCCGCAGGGCTACTATGGCTACACCTTC
v_call: TRBV30
d_call: -
j_call: TRBJ1-2
clone_size: -

cdr3_aa: CASSTGTSGGALLTGELFF
cdr3_nt: TGCGCCAGCAGCACCGGGACTAGCGGGGGGGCCTTGTTGACCGGGGAGCTGTTTTTT
v_call: TRBV5-1
d_call: TRBD2
j_call: TRBJ2-2
clone_size: -

cdr3_aa: CASSSYRVLTHGYTF
cdr3_nt: TGTGCCAGCAGCTCGTACCGGGTTCTTACTCATGGCTACACCTTC
v_call: TRBV11-2
d_call: -
j_call: TRBJ1-2
clone_size: -

cdr3_aa: CASSPTTGGPNQPQHF
cdr3_nt: TGTGCCAGCTCACCTACGACAGGGGGACCCAATCAGCCCCAGCATTTT
v_call: TRBV18
d_call: TRBD1
j_call: TRBJ1-5
clone_size: -

cdr3_aa: CASSYFPGGGETQYF
cdr3_nt: TGTGCCAGCAGTTACTTCCCAGGGGGTGGGGAGACCCAGTACTTC
v_call: TRBV6-5
d_call: TRBD1
j_call: TRBJ2-5
clone_size: -

cdr3_aa: CASSPDRPNEKLFF
cdr3_nt: TGCGCCAGCAGCCCGGACAGACCTAATGAAAAACTGTTTTTT
v_call: TRBV5-1
d_call: -
j_call: TRBJ1-4
clone_size: -